This T cell receptor (beta chain) originates from a study of OX40 agonist ivuxolimab in advanced cancers. About the full investigation: The costimulatory receptor OX40 (CD134) was targeted by ivuxolimab, a fully human IgG2 agonistic monoclonal antibody. Intravenous ivuxolimab was administered to patients every 2 weeks at six dose levels: 0.01, 0.1, 0.3, 1.5, 3 and 10 mg/kg. Among the approximately 50 dose-escalation patients, some 20 had hepatocellular carcinoma, approximately 15 melanoma, 9 renal cell carcinoma and 9 head and neck cancer. A male proportion of roughly 80% and a mean age of about 60 years, ranging from 23 to 79, were recorded for the dose-escalation cohort. Patients were allowed to have had prior anti-PD-1, anti-PD-L1 or anti-CTLA-4 therapy, and approximately 40% of the dose-escalation patients had previously received checkpoint inhibitors. Partial responses occurred in three dose-escalation patients, of whom one had hepatocellular carcinoma and two had cutaneous melanoma. The point of sequencing TCRbeta in the periphery was to test whether ivuxolimab changed TCR sequence diversity and drove clonal T-cell expansion. The paper covers the monotherapy dose-escalation part of the phase I ivuxolimab trial, which included N ≈ 50 patients. The full study reports these points: On average, CD8+ T cells showed more expanded clones than CD4+ T cells after ivuxolimab. The antigen specificity of the peripheral T cells that underwent clonal expansion was not determined. Low levels of normalized T-cell clonal expansion were also seen in some patients who did not respond. Clonal expansion of both CD4+ and CD8+ blood T cells was observed from baseline to week 6 at doses 0.1 to 3.0 mg/kg. In the 0.1-3.0 mg/kg groups, partial responders had among the lowest normalized peripheral clonal expansion, particularly in CD8+ T cells.

The trial excluded patients who had a history of autoimmune disease or who were on systemic immunosuppression. Peripheral blood for TCR sequencing was drawn from every dose cohort at baseline, at cycle 4 day 1 and at cycle 7 day 1. Samples came from an open-label, multicenter, first-in-human phase I dose-escalation trial of ivuxolimab. Adults with locally advanced or metastatic head and neck squamous cell, hepatocellular, melanoma or renal cell carcinoma were enrolled in the trial. Before TCR sequencing, CD4+ T cells and CD8+ T cells were sorted from peripheral blood as separate populations. For sequencing of the TCRbeta CDR3 region, genomic DNA was extracted from the sorted cells. The immunoSEQ Assay was used for sequencing of TCRbeta CDR3 regions. TCRdb took over this immuneACCESS table, retaining in-frame rearrangements with V and J assigned. Such tables are incomplete; in checked studies, under half of the missing clones stem from an unresolved V gene, and the remainder is unexplained. The sample records around 64,000 clones, 75% to 90% of which are singletons. Roughly 2.1% of the sample rests with the top ten.

The cysteine opens and the phenylalanine closes a CDR3 of 13 amino acids. Left in the record is the CDR3 DNA by itself, 39 bases read in frame from the first base. V is reduced by 3 bases and J by 0 bases, leaving a spacing of 5 bases between them. As encoded in the germline V gene, CDR1 is SGHNT while CDR2 is YENEEA. Concerning this clone itself: There is no known antigen for this receptor. Per-nucleotide qualities are absent, and no much larger clonotype sits a single base away.

This receptor was obtained from an adult with an advanced solid tumor such as melanoma, head and neck, liver or kidney cancer. Specimen: CD4+ or CD8+ T cells sorted from blood, collected in a trial of the OX40 agonist ivuxolimab. The chain links TRBV11-3 with TRBJ1-1, with no confident D gene call. At the DNA level, the sequence is TGTGCCAGCAGCTTCTCCTTGAACACTGAAGCTTTCTTT. This codes for CASSFSLNTEAFF.